The 31 T cell receptor beta chains presented below share a single source sample, sequenced in a study of T cell responses to AZD1222 COVID-19 vaccine. The assay was immunoSEQ multiplex PCR, and TCRdb's table has in-frame clones only and misses some. Of about 93,000 clones in the sample, 80% to 90% were seen once. Sequenced here: peripheral blood, sampled 28 days after the second AZD1222 dose. Receptors originate from an adult who received the AZD1222 COVID-19 vaccine.

This clone was seen just once. The gene calls are TRBV6-4 and TRBJ2-1; TRBD2 matches at 10 bases. Per germline, CDR1 MRHNA and CDR2 SNTAGT. The V segment lost 3 bases and the J segment 6 bases; nucleotides outside the gene matches: 8. The CDR3 totals 16 residues. The DNA of the CDR3 is TGTGCCAGCAGTGAAAGCGGGGGGGCCGGGGCCAATGAGCAGTTCTTC. Amino acid sequence: CASSESGGAGANEQFF.

This rearrangement joins TRBV12-3 or TRBV12-4 to TRBJ2-1; possibly TRBD1 or TRBD2 for D (5 bases each). The CDR3 length is 12 residues. Trimming removed 3 bases from V and 7 bases from J, with 7 bases in between. CDR3 in amino acids: CASSFWGNEQFF. CDR3 nucleotides: TGTGCCAGCAGTTTTTGGGGGAATGAGCAGTTCTTC.

Notes on this clone: Other DNA sequences within the sample encode an identical CDR3. The rearrangement links TRBV30 to TRBJ1-1; TRBD1 might be the D (6 bases). The CDR3 has 13 amino acids. V lost 0 bases, J lost 5 bases, and 10 bases lay in between. CDR1 GTSNPN and CDR2 SVGIG come from the germline V gene (reference sequence). The CDR3 bases are TGTGCCTGGAGTGTAGGAGGGGGAACTGAAGCTTTCTTT. Amino acid sequence: CAWSVGGGTEAFF. Full variable domain (rest looked up from reference TRBV30 and TRBJ1-1): SQTIHQWPATLVQPVGSPLSLECTVEGTSNPNLYWYRQAAGRGLQLLFYSVGIGQISSEVPQNLSASRPQDRQFILSSKKLLLSDSGFYLCAWSVGGGTEAFFGQGTRLTVV.

This clone occurred once. The chain has TRBV3-1 (or the pseudogene TRBV3-2) and TRBJ1-4; D is perhaps TRBD1 (6 bases). This CDR3 is 12 amino acids long. Per germline, CDR1 LGHDT and CDR2 YNNKEL (reference sequence). Trimming removed 2 bases at V and 8 bases at J, with 6 bases between. The CDR3 spells CASSQTGEKLFF. CDR3 coding DNA: TGTGCCAGCAGCCAAACAGGGGAAAAACTGTTTTTT.

This chain connects TRBV5-1 to TRBJ1-4, with D possibly being TRBD1 (6 bases). CDR1 and CDR2 from the germline V gene are SGHRS and YFSETQ. V lost 1 base and J lost 8, with 12 bases in between. CDR3 length: 14 residues. The chain's CDR3 is CASSLRGIEEKLFF. The CDR3 DNA is TGCGCCAGCAGCTTGAGGGGGATCGAGGAAAAACTGTTTTTT.

This chain uses TRBV7-9 with TRBJ1-1, with a possible D match to TRBD1 (6 bases). The CDR3 covers 15 residues. The V and J ends lost 2 bases and 3 bases respectively, with 13 bases between them. Germline CDR1 SEHNR, CDR2 FQNEAQ (reference sequence). Here the CDR3 DNA reads TGTGCCAGCAGCTTAAGAGGGAGGGGGGACACTGAAGCTTTCTTT. Protein: CASSLRGRGDTEAFF.

V usage is TRBV4-3 and J usage is TRBJ1-3; no clear D. CDR1 and CDR2 (germline): LGHNA, YSLEER. This CDR3 has 16 amino acids. Trimming left V 0 bases short and J 0 bases short, with 9 bases between. The CDR3 is CASSQDPYSSGNTIYF. CDR3 DNA: TGCGCCAGCAGCCAAGATCCCTACAGCTCTGGAAACACCATATATTTT.

V is TRBV3-1 (or the pseudogene TRBV3-2) and J is TRBJ2-3; D possibly matches TRBD1 or TRBD2 (6 bases each). Germline V gene lookup returns CDR1 LGHDT and CDR2 YNNKEL (reference sequence). This CDR3 has 16 amino acids. The V end lost 4 bases, the J end lost 0 bases, and 14 bases lay between the germline ends. The CDR3 nucleotides read TGTGCCAGCAGCCTCCGCGAAGGGGGGAGCACAGATACGCAGTATTTT. It codes for CASSLREGGSTDTQYF.

The sample holds one count of this clone. The V call is TRBV11-2, the J call TRBJ1-6; tentative D call: TRBD1 (5 bases). This CDR3 has 14 amino acids. Germline CDR1 reads SGHAT; CDR2 reads FQNNGV. V was cut by 0 bases and J by 9 bases, with 9 bases left in between. CDR3 DNA sequence: TGTGCCAGCAGCTTAGAAGTTCAGGGTTCACCCCTCCACTTT. Translated, it gives CASSLEVQGSPLHF.

The chain joins TRBV27 to TRBJ2-7; D might be TRBD1 (5 bases). V lost 3 bases to trimming and J lost 3 bases, with 12 bases between them. The CDR3 extends over 14 amino acids. CDR1 and CDR2 from the germline V gene are MNHEY and SMNVEV (reference sequence). CDR3 sequence reads: CASSFQGSRYEQYF. The CDR3 DNA reads as TGTGCCAGCAGTTTCCAGGGTTCCCGCTACGAGCAGTACTTC.

This clone was found a few times. V and J are TRBV6-6 and TRBJ1-5, with 10 bases aligning to TRBD1. The CDR3 has 14 residues. Per germline, CDR1 MNHNY and CDR2 SVGAGI (reference sequence). V lost 5 bases, J lost 5 bases, and 3 bases stayed unmatched. The CDR3 reads CASSRQGADQPQHF. CDR3 sequence (DNA): TGTGCCAGCAGTCGACAGGGGGCCGATCAGCCCCAGCATTTT.

In nucleotides, the CDR3 is TGTGCCAGTAGTTCAAAAGACAGGGGGTTTTCCTACAATGAGCAGTTCTTC. Translated: CASSSKDRGFSYNEQFF. J is TRBJ2-1 and V is TRBV19; TRBD1 agrees at 9 bases. CDR3 length equals 17 residues. V trimming: 5 bases; J trimming: 1 base; junction bases outside the gene matches: 9. CDR1 LNHDA and CDR2 SQIVND come from the germline V gene (reference sequence).

The J gene is TRBJ2-1, the V gene TRBV29-1; D gene uncertain. The CDR3 contains 11 residues. Germline V gene data show CDR1 as SQVTM and CDR2 as ANQGSEA. V lost 7 bases, J lost 8 bases, and 12 bases lay in between. The CDR3, as DNA: TGCAGCGCCTCTGAGGACCATGAGCAGTTCTTC. It codes for CSASEDHEQFF.

J is TRBJ1-4 and V is TRBV5-6; D possibly corresponds to TRBD1 (5 bases). This CDR3 is 16 amino acids long. In germline, CDR1 is SGHDT, CDR2 YYEEEE. The V end was cut by 0 bases, the J end by 5 bases, with 14 bases between. The CDR3 sequence is CASSLASGWGNEKLFF. In nucleotides, the CDR3 is TGTGCCAGCAGCTTGGCCTCAGGGTGGGGGAATGAAAAACTGTTTTTT.

V usage is TRBV6-5 and J usage is TRBJ1-5; 7 nucleotides line up with TRBD1. Trimming at V came to 5 bases and at J to 7 bases, leaving 11 bases not matched to a gene. This CDR3 is built from 15 residues. Germline V gives CDR1 MNHEY, CDR2 SVGAGI. DNA of the CDR3: TGTGCCAGCAGTCCCAGGGGGGGGGCTGGGCAGCCCCAGCATTTT. This encodes CASSPRGGAGQPQHF.

The V and J genes are TRBV3-1 (or the pseudogene TRBV3-2) and TRBJ2-1; D might be TRBD1 (6 bases). The CDR3 has 12 residues. Trimming shortened V by 3 bases and J by 15 bases, and 15 bases separated the two germline ends. CDR1 LGHDT and CDR2 YNNKEL come from the germline V gene (reference sequence). The CDR3 DNA sequence: TGTGCCAGCAGCCAGGGAACAGGGAGCAGGTTCTTC. Translating it yields CASSQGTGSRFF.

V and J are TRBV4-1 and TRBJ1-1, with D uncertain. This CDR3 spans 14 amino acids. CDR1 and CDR2 from the germline V gene are MGHRA and YSYEKL. V shed 3 bases and J shed 4 bases, with 12 bases lying between them. CDR3 protein: CASSHPTMTTEAFF. The CDR3 nucleotides are TGCGCCAGCAGCCATCCCACCATGACCACTGAAGCTTTCTTT.

The V call is TRBV24-1, the J call TRBJ2-2; no definite D call. Trimming pared 9 bases from V and 0 bases from J, leaving 4 bases between. Germline CDR1 reads KGHDR; CDR2 reads SFDVKD. The CDR3 spans 12 residues. This CDR3 is CATASNTGELFF. DNA for the CDR3: TGTGCCACCGCGTCGAACACCGGGGAGCTGTTTTTT.

This clone was detected once. This chain uses TRBV2 with TRBJ1-1; D is unresolved. Germline CDR1 SNHLY, CDR2 FYNNEI. V lost 1 base, J lost 11 bases, and 11 bases lay in between. The CDR3 is 12 amino acids. The CDR3 reads CASSEGSGWAFF. The CDR3 DNA reads TGTGCCAGCAGTGAAGGATCGGGGTGGGCTTTCTTT.

The chain recombines TRBV7-9 with TRBJ2-7; D remains unclear. Trimming removed 3 bases at V and 4 bases at J, with 4 bases between. CDR1 is SEHNR, CDR2 FQNEAQ, per germline (reference sequence). This CDR3 spans 11 amino acids. CDR3 nucleotide sequence: TGTGCCAGCAGCTTTGAATACGAGCAGTACTTC. This gives the protein CASSFEYEQYF.

The chain's CDR3 is CSVDARENTEAFF. The CDR3 bases are TGCAGCGTTGACGCCAGGGAGAACACTGAAGCTTTCTTT. The chain recombines TRBV29-1 with TRBJ1-1; D might be TRBD1 (5 bases). Trimming took 3 bases from V and 1 from J, leaving 9 bases between them. From germline, CDR1 is SQVTM and CDR2 ANQGSEA. The CDR3 contains 13 residues.

The V gene is TRBV4-2, the J gene TRBJ2-7, with 12 positions matching TRBD2. Germline V gene data show CDR1 as LGHNA and CDR2 as YNFKEQ. This CDR3 is built from 17 residues. Unmatched junction bases numbered 10, after V lost 0 bases and J lost 7 bases. The CDR3 is CASSQDMASGGAREQYF. CDR3 in DNA: TGTGCCAGCAGCCAAGATATGGCTAGCGGGGGGGCGAGGGAGCAGTACTTC.

Only a few counts were recorded for this clone. The rearrangement uses TRBV11-2 and TRBJ2-5; the D is unclear. Trimming left V 5 bases short and J 4 bases short, with 5 bases between. Germline CDR1 SGHAT, CDR2 FQNNGV. This CDR3 has 11 residues. CDR3 nucleotides: TGTGCCAGCAGCCCGCGAGAGACCCAGTACTTC. Encoded protein: CASSPRETQYF.

Only one count was recorded for this clone. The chain joins TRBV12-3 or TRBV12-4 to TRBJ1-2, with TRBD1 matching 7 bases. The V and J ends lost 5 bases and 3 bases, in that order; junction bases with no gene match: 0. The CDR3 has 12 amino acids. The chain's CDR3 is CASSQGDYGYTF. CDR3 coding DNA: TGTGCCAGCAGTCAGGGGGACTATGGCTACACCTTC.

The DNA for the CDR3 is TGCAGCGTCGCCGCAGGGTTCCAGAATGGCTACACCTTC. Protein product: CSVAAGFQNGYTF. The chain has TRBV29-1 and TRBJ1-2; D possibly corresponds to TRBD1 (5 bases). The CDR3 has 13 residues. Germline loops: CDR1 SQVTM, CDR2 ANQGSEA. Trimming removed 6 bases at V and 6 bases at J, with 17 bases between.

V usage is TRBV11-3 and J usage is TRBJ2-7; D gene uncertain. Germline assignment: CDR1 SGHNT and CDR2 YENEEA. Trimming removed 1 base from V and 0 bases from J, with 10 bases in between. CDR3 length: 15 amino acids. The CDR3 coding sequence is TGTGCCAGCAGCTTAGTGATCTATAGCTCCTACGAGCAGTACTTC. It codes for CASSLVIYSSYEQYF.

This clone was recorded only once. The chain carries TRBV5-6 and TRBJ2-5, with TRBD2 identical over 11 bases. With V trimmed by 4 bases and J by 1 base, 15 bases remained unmatched. The CDR3 consists of 19 residues. Germline loops: CDR1 SGHDT, CDR2 YYEEEE. The chain's CDR3 is CASSRRPGTSGYLQETQYF. In nucleotides, the CDR3 is TGTGCCAGCAGCCGCCGGCCCGGGACTAGCGGATACCTCCAAGAGACCCAGTACTTC.

V usage is TRBV11-2 and J usage is TRBJ1-4; maybe TRBD1 (6 bases). The CDR3 loop spans 17 amino acids. V lost 5 bases to trimming and J lost 10 bases, with 26 bases between them. Germline V lookup: CDR1 SGHAT, CDR2 FQNNGV. The DNA of the CDR3 is TGTGCCAGCAGCGCCCCAAATGAGGGGGTAATTCGAGGAAAACTGTTTTTT. Encoded protein: CASSAPNEGVIRGKLFF.

V usage is TRBV11-2 and J usage is TRBJ1-6, with D unresolved. Germline CDR1 and CDR2: SGHAT and FQNNGV. V lost 4 bases and J 8 bases, leaving 3 bases between the germline ends. This CDR3 comprises 11 residues. In nucleotides, the CDR3 is TGTGCCAGCAGCTCGGATTCACCCCTCCACTTT. Protein sequence: CASSSDSPLHF.

The chain combines TRBV7-9 with TRBJ2-7; 9 bases align to TRBD1. Germline-derived CDR1 and CDR2 are SEHNR and FQNEAQ (reference sequence). This CDR3 is built from 16 residues. Unmatched junction bases numbered 10, after V lost 4 bases and J lost 3 bases. CDR3 amino acids: CASSSYPTGGGYEQYF. The CDR3 coding sequence is TGTGCCAGCAGCTCTTACCCAACAGGGGGCGGCTACGAGCAGTACTTC.

The rearrangement uses TRBV7-9 and TRBJ1-1; no clear D gene. The germline V gene encodes CDR1 SEHNR and CDR2 FQNEAQ (reference sequence). Trimming took 1 base from V and 1 from J, leaving 7 bases between them. The CDR3 covers 14 residues. The CDR3 protein is CASSLVYQNTEAFF. Here the CDR3 DNA reads TGTGCCAGCAGCTTAGTATATCAGAACACTGAAGCTTTCTTT.